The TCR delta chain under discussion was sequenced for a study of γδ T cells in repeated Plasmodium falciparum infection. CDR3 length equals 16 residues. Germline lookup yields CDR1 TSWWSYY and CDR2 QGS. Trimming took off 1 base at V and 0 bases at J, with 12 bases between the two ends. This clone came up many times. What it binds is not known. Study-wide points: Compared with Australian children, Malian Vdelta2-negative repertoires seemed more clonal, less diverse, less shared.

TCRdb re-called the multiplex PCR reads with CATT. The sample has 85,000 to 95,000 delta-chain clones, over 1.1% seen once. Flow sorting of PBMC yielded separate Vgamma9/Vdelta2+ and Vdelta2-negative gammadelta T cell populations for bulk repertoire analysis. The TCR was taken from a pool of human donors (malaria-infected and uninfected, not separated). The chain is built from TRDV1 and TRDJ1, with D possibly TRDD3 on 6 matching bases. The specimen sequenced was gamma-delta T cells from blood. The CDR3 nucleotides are TGTGCTCTTGGGGAACCGTACTGGGCTCACACCGATAAACTCATCTTT. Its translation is CALGEPYWAHTDKLIF.